This T cell receptor beta chain was identified in a study of T cells after somatic rescue of genetic block. Repertoires were generated with immunoSEQ multiplex PCR, while TCRdb's copy carries only in-frame clones and drops some. The sample records some 13,000 clones, 60% to 75% being singletons. Trimming took 4 bases from V and 3 from J; bases not matched to a gene: 3. This CDR3 spans 14 amino acids. Germline V gives CDR1 SGHDT, CDR2 YYEEEE. There are a few counts of this clone. Material for sequencing was peripheral blood mononuclear cells (PBMCs). This chain joins TRBV5-6 and TRBJ1-3, with 8 positions matching TRBD1. The receptor was isolated from a boy younger than 18. CDR3 nucleotide sequence: TGTGCCAGCAGCCGGACAGGGCTTGGAAACACCATATATTTT. The encoded protein is CASSRTGLGNTIYF. The full variable domain, with the rest looked up from reference TRBV5-6 and TRBJ1-3, is DAGVTQSPTHLIKTRGQQVTLRCSPKSGHDTVSWYQQALGQGPQFIFQYYEEEERQRGNFPDRFSGHQFPNYSSELNVNALLLGDSALYLCASSRTGLGNTIYFGEGSWLTVV.